This T cell receptor beta chain appears in the sequencing data of a study of T cell repertoires in cytomegalovirus infection. Turning to the study itself: Both CMV infection and a matching HLA type were indicated by public TCR beta signatures.

The CDR3 is made up of 16 amino acids. The V gene end was trimmed by 6 bases and the J gene end by 3 bases; junction bases not matched to a gene: 6. The germline V gene has CDR1 SGHVS and CDR2 FQNEAQ. With regard to this clonotype: Antigen specificity is unknown.

TCRdb re-analysed the reads in MiXCR, keeping a single row per CDR3 protein. The sample has hundreds of thousands of distinct CDR3 sequences, 29% seen once. The chain has TRBV7-8 and TRBJ2-2, with 11 bases that match TRBD2. The receptor was isolated from a human donor in good health (CMV status not recorded). Some clones in this sample may be carry-over from other donors' samples. The specimen comprised cultured PBMCs, sampled from culture after CMV antigen stimulation. CDR3 residues: CASSFLAGGDTGELFF. In DNA form, the CDR3 reads TGTGCCAGCAGTTTCCTAGCGGGGGGAGACACCGGGGAGCTGTTTTTT.